These T cell receptor beta chains were read from a single sample in a study of blood T cell repertoires in COVID-19. Clones were sequenced by immunoSEQ multiplex PCR, and TCRdb holds only the in-frame ones, with some missing. The repertoire holds some 170,000 clones, about 87% seen once, with approximately 4.1% in the top ten. Sequencing was performed on peripheral blood. Every receptor here comes from a woman aged 60 to 75 who had recovered from COVID-19. Each CDR3 is given with its conserved first and last residue. The order of the fields is CDR3 length, clone size, V gene, D gene, J gene, CDR3 DNA, CDR3 protein. The D gene is left open where the match is weak. Only part of the rows carry a size: once, few, many, or a class if the clone is expanded.

>16|-|TRBV5-1|-|TRBJ1-6
TGCGCCAGCAGCTTGGCCCTCACAGGAGCCAATTCACCCCTCCACTTT
CASSLALTGANSPLHF
>16|-|TRBV11-2|TRBD1|TRBJ1-1
TGTGCCAGCAGCTGGGACGGACAGGTGGCGAACACTGAAGCTTTCTTT
CASSWDGQVANTEAFF
>13|-|TRBV7-2|-|TRBJ1-1
TGTGCCAGTTCGGGACAACCTAACACTGAAGCTTTCTTT
CASSGQPNTEAFF
>16|-|TRBV9|TRBD2|TRBJ2-3
TGTGCCAGCAGCGTAGTTCCAGCGGGGGGCACAGATACGCAGTATTTT
CASSVVPAGGTDTQYF
>16|once|TRBV19|-|TRBJ1-5
TGTGCCAGTAGTAGGCAGGGAGGAAATAGCAATCAGCCCCAGCATTTT
CASSRQGGNSNQPQHF
>15|few|TRBV4-1|-|TRBJ1-4
TGCGCCAGCAGCCAAAGATTCGGGTCACGCGAAAAACTGTTTTTT
CASSQRFGSREKLFF
>16|-|TRBV24-1|-|TRBJ2-5
TGTGCCACCAGTGATTTGAGGGGGGGGGACCAAGAGACCCAGTACTTC
CATSDLRGGDQETQYF
>18|-|TRBV4-2|TRBD2|TRBJ2-6
TGTGCCAGCAGCCGCGGGGGGGCCGTACTGCCTGGGGCCAACGTCCTGACTTTC
CASSRGGAVLPGANVLTF
>15|once|TRBV3-1/TRBV3-2|TRBD2|TRBJ2-3
TGTGCCAGCAGCCAAGCGGGGGGGAGCACAGATACGCAGTATTTT
CASSQAGGSTDTQYF
>15|-|TRBV6-4|TRBD1|TRBJ1-5
TGTGCCAGCAGCCCCGGGACAGGGTTTTATCAGCCCCAGCATTTT
CASSPGTGFYQPQHF